This TCR beta chain comes out of a study of OX40 agonist ivuxolimab in advanced cancers. Study at large: The study enrolled dose-escalation patients with hepatocellular carcinoma, melanoma, renal cell or head and neck cancer. Earlier anti-PD-1, anti-PD-L1 or anti-CTLA-4 therapy was permitted; roughly 42% had received some. Study-level findings and limits: CD8+ T cells (on average) carried more expanded clones than CD4+ T cells.

Clones were read by immunoSEQ multiplex PCR, and TCRdb kept only the in-frame ones, dropping some. Counted here are tens of thousands of clones, about 95% occurring once; the ten biggest clones make up 8.5% to 10%. Turning to this clone: What it binds is not known.

The V end was cut by 4 bases, the J end by 5 bases, with 17 bases between. This CDR3 contains 15 residues. The germline V gene encodes CDR1 MNHEY and CDR2 SMNVEV (reference sequence). The V gene is TRBV27, the J gene TRBJ2-5, with D unclear. The origin of this receptor is an adult with an advanced solid tumor such as melanoma, head and neck, liver or kidney cancer. Material: CD4+ or CD8+ T cells sorted from blood, obtained in a trial of the OX40 agonist ivuxolimab. CDR3 loop: CASSSQGRVRETQYF. CDR3 nucleotide sequence: TGTGCCAGCAGTTCTCAAGGAAGGGTTCGGGAGACCCAGTACTTC.